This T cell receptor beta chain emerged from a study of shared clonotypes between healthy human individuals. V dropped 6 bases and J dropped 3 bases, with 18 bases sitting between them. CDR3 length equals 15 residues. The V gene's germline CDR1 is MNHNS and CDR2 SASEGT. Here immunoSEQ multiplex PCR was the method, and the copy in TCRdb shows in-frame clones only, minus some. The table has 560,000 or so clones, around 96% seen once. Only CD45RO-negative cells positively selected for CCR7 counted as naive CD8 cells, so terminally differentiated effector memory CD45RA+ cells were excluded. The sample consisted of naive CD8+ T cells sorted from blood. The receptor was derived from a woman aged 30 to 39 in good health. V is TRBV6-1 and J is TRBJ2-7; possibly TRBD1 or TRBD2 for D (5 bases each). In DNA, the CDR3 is TGTGCCAGCAGGAAGGCGAGGGGCTCAGACTACGAGCAGTACTTC. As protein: CASRKARGSDYEQYF.